The rows below give T cell receptor beta chains drawn from one sample of a study of CD8 T cells in ankylosing spondylitis. A single record per CDR3 protein comes from TCRdb applying MiXCR to the 5' RACE reads. The sample yields 350,000 to 450,000 distinct CDR3 sequences, roughly a quarter seen once. The sample taken for sequencing was blood, either unsorted or a sorted T cell fraction (not recorded which). The origin of the receptors is a male donor with ankylosing spondylitis. Each CDR3 is given with its conserved first and last residue. The order of the fields is J gene, V gene, CDR3 protein.

TRBJ2-1	TRBV27	CASSFWGAYNEQFF
TRBJ2-5	TRBV20-1	CSARGDRIQETQYF
TRBJ2-1	TRBV7-2	CASSRMRTGGDEQFF
TRBJ2-5	TRBV29-1	CSVSPGVGETQYF
TRBJ2-1	TRBV3-1	CASSQVPPRQGGGNEQFF
TRBJ1-1	TRBV20-1	CSAVKDTAGTEAFF
TRBJ1-1	TRBV12-3/TRBV12-4	CASSNKRREGNMNTEAFF
TRBJ2-5	TRBV11-2	CASSFGASGFRETQYF
TRBJ2-2	TRBV12-3/TRBV12-4	CASSTRQSANTGELFF
TRBJ2-3	TRBV11-2	CASSLDGDSTDTQYF
TRBJ2-2	TRBV2	CASSAPREGTNTGELFF
TRBJ1-3	TRBV7-9	CASSLGTGEGNTIYF
TRBJ2-1	TRBV6-1	CASRRDRKGDEQFF
TRBJ2-3	TRBV5-4	CASRDDLASDTDTQYF